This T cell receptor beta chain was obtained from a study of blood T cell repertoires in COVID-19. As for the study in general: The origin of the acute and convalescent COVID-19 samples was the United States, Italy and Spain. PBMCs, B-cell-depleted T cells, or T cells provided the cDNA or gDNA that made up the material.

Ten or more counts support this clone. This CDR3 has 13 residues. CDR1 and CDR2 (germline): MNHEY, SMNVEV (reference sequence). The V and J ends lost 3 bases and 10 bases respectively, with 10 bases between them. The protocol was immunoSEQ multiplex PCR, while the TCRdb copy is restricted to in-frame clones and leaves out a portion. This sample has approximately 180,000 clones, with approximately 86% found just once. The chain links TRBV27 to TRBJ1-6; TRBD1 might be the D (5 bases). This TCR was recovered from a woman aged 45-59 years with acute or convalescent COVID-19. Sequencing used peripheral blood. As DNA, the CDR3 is TGTGCCAGCAGTTTGGGGGGGTCCTCACCCCTCCACTTT. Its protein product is CASSLGGSSPLHF.